This TCR beta chain originates from a study of regulatory T cells in long-lasting Graves disease. Study-level points and caveats: Exclusively peripheral blood, rather than thyroid tissue, was studied.

From germline, CDR1 is MNHEY and CDR2 SVGEGT. Trimming removed 2 bases from V and 7 bases from J, with 12 bases in between. This CDR3 is built from 14 residues. iRepertoire HTBI primers and Arm-PCR of CDR3 regions built TCR beta libraries. TCRdb used MiXCR to reprocess the multiplex PCR reads, holding one entry per CDR3 protein. In the table there are 700,000 or so distinct CDR3 sequences, about 30% of which are singletons. This clonotype showed up just a few times. Its target is unknown. The time point: persistent/refractory GD, antithyroid drugs over 5 years with positive TRAb. Following extraction of RNA from PBMCs, that RNA was used to make the TCR library. Graves' disease diagnoses used American Thyroid Association guidelines.

The clonotype was recovered from a female donor with Graves disease. The gene calls are TRBV6-2 or TRBV6-3 and TRBJ1-5; D is undetermined. The sample in question was peripheral blood mononuclear cells (PBMCs), obtained when the disease was refractory, from a patient treated with antithyroid drugs. In DNA, the CDR3 is TGTGCCAGCAGTTACCACACCCTTGGGCAGCCCCAGCATTTT. As protein: CASSYHTLGQPQHF.